This T cell receptor (beta chain) was recorded in a study of T cells after yellow fever vaccination. For the study at large: Each of the EM, EMRA, CM and Tscm memory subsets was sorted based on CD3, CD45RA, CCR7 and CD95.

This clonotype was seen ten or more times. Study findings and constraints: Reappearing after the booster were most of the clones from primary vaccination (around 95% CD4, 85% to 90% CD8). Among all clonotypes, a small share was observed in both CD4 and CD8 compartments.

One entry per CDR3 protein, called by TCRdb with MiXCR from the 5' RACE reads. The sample carries about 30,000 distinct CDR3 sequences, approximately 6% recorded once. The input for sequencing was PBMCs, either bulk or a sorted T-cell subset (CD4+, CD8+, memory, or dextramer-sorted; not recorded which), taken on the day of the yellow fever booster vaccination. The sequence was obtained from a young man who received the YFV17D yellow fever vaccine.

The CDR3 nucleotides read TGCAGTGCTAGAGGACCCAGGGGGGCTGAAGCTTTCTTT. Protein: CSARGPRGAEAFF. The chain is built from TRBV20-1 and TRBJ1-1, with TRBD1 identical over 7 bases. The trim removed 1 base at V and 6 bases at J, leaving 5 bases unmatched. The CDR3 runs 13 residues. Per the germline V gene, CDR1 is DFQATT and CDR2 is SNEGSKA (reference sequence).